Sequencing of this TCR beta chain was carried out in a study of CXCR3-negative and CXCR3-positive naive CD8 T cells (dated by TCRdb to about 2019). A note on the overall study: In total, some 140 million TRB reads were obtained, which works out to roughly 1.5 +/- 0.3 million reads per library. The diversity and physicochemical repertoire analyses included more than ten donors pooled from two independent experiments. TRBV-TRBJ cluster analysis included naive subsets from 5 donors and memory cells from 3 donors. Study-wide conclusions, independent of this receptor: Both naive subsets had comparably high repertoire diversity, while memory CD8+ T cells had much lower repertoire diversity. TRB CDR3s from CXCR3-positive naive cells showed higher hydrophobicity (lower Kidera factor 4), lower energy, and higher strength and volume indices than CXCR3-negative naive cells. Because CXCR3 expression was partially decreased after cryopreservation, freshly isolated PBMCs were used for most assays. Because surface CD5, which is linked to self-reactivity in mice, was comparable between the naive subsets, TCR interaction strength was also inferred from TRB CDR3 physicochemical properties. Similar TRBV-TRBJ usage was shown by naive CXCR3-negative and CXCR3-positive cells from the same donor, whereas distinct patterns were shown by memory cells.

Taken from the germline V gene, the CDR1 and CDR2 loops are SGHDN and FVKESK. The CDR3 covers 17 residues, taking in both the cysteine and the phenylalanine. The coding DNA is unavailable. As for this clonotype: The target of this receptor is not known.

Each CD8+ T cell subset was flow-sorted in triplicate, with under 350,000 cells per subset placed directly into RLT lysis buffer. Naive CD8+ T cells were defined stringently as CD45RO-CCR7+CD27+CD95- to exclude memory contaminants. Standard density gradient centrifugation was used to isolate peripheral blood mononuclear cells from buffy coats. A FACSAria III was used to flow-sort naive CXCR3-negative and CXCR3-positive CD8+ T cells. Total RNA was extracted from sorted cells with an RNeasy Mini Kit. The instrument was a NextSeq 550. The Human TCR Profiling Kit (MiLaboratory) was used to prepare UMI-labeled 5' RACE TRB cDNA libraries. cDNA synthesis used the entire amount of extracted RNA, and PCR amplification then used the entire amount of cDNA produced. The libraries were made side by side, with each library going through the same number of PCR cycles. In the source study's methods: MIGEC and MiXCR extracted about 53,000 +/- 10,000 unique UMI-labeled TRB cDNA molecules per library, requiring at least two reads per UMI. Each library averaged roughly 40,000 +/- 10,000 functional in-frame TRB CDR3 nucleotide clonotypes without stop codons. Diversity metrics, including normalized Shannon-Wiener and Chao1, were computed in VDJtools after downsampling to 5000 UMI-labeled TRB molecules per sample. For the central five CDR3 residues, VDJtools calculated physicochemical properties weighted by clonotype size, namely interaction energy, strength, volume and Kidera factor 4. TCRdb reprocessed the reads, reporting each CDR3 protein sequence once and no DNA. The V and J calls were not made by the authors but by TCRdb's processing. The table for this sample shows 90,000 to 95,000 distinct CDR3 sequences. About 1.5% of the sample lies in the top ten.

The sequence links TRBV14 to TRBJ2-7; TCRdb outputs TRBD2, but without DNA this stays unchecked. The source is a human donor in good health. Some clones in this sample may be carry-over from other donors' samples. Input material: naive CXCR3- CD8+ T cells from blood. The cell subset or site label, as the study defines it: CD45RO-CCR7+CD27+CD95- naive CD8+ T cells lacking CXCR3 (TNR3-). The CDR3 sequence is CASSQFIPSGGAYEQYF.